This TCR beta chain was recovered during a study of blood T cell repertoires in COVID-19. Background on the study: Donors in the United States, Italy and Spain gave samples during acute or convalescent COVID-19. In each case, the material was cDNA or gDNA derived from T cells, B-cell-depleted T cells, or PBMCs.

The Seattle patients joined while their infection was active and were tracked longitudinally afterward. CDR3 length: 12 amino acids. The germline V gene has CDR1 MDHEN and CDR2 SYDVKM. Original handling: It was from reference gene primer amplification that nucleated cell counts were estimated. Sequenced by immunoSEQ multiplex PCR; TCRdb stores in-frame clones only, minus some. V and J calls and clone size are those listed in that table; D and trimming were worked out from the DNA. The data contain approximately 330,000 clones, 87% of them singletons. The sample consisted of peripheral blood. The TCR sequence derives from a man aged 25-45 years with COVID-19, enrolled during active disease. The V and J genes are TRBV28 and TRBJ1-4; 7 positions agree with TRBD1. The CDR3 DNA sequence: TGTAGTTCCGGATCAGGGGGTGAAAAACTGTTTTTT. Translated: CSSGSGGEKLFF.